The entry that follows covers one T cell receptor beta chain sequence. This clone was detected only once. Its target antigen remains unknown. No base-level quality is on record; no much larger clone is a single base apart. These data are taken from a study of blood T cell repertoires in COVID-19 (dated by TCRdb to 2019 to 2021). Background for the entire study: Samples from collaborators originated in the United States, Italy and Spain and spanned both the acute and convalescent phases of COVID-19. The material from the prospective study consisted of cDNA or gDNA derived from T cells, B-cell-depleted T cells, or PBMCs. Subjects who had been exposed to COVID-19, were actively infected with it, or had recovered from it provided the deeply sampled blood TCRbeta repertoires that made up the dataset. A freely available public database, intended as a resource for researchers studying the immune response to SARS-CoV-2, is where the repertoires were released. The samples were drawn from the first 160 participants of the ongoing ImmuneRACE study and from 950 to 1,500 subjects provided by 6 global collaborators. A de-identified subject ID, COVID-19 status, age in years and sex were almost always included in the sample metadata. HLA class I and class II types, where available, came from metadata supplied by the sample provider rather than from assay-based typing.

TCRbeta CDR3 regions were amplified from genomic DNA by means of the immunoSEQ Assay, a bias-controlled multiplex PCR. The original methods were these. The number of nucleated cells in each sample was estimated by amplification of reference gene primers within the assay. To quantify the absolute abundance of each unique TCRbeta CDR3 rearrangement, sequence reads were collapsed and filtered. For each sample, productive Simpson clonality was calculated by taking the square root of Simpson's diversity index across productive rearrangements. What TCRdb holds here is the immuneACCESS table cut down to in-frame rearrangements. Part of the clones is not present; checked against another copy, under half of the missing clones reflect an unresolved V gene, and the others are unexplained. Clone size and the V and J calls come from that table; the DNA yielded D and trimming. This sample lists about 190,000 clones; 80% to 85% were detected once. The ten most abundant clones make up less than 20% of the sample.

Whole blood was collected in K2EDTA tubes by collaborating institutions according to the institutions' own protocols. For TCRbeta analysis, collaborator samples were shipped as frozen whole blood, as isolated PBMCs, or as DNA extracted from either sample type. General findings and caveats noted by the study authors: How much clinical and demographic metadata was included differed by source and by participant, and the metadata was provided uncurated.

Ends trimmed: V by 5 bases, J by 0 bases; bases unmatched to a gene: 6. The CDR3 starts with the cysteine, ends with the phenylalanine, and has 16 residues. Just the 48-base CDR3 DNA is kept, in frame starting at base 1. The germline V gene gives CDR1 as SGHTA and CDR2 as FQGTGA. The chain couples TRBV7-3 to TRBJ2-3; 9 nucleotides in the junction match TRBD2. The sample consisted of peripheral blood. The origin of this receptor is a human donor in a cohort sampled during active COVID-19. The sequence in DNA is TGTGCCAGCAGCCAGACTAGCGGATATAGCACAGATACGCAGTATTTT. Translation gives CASSQTSGYSTDTQYF.